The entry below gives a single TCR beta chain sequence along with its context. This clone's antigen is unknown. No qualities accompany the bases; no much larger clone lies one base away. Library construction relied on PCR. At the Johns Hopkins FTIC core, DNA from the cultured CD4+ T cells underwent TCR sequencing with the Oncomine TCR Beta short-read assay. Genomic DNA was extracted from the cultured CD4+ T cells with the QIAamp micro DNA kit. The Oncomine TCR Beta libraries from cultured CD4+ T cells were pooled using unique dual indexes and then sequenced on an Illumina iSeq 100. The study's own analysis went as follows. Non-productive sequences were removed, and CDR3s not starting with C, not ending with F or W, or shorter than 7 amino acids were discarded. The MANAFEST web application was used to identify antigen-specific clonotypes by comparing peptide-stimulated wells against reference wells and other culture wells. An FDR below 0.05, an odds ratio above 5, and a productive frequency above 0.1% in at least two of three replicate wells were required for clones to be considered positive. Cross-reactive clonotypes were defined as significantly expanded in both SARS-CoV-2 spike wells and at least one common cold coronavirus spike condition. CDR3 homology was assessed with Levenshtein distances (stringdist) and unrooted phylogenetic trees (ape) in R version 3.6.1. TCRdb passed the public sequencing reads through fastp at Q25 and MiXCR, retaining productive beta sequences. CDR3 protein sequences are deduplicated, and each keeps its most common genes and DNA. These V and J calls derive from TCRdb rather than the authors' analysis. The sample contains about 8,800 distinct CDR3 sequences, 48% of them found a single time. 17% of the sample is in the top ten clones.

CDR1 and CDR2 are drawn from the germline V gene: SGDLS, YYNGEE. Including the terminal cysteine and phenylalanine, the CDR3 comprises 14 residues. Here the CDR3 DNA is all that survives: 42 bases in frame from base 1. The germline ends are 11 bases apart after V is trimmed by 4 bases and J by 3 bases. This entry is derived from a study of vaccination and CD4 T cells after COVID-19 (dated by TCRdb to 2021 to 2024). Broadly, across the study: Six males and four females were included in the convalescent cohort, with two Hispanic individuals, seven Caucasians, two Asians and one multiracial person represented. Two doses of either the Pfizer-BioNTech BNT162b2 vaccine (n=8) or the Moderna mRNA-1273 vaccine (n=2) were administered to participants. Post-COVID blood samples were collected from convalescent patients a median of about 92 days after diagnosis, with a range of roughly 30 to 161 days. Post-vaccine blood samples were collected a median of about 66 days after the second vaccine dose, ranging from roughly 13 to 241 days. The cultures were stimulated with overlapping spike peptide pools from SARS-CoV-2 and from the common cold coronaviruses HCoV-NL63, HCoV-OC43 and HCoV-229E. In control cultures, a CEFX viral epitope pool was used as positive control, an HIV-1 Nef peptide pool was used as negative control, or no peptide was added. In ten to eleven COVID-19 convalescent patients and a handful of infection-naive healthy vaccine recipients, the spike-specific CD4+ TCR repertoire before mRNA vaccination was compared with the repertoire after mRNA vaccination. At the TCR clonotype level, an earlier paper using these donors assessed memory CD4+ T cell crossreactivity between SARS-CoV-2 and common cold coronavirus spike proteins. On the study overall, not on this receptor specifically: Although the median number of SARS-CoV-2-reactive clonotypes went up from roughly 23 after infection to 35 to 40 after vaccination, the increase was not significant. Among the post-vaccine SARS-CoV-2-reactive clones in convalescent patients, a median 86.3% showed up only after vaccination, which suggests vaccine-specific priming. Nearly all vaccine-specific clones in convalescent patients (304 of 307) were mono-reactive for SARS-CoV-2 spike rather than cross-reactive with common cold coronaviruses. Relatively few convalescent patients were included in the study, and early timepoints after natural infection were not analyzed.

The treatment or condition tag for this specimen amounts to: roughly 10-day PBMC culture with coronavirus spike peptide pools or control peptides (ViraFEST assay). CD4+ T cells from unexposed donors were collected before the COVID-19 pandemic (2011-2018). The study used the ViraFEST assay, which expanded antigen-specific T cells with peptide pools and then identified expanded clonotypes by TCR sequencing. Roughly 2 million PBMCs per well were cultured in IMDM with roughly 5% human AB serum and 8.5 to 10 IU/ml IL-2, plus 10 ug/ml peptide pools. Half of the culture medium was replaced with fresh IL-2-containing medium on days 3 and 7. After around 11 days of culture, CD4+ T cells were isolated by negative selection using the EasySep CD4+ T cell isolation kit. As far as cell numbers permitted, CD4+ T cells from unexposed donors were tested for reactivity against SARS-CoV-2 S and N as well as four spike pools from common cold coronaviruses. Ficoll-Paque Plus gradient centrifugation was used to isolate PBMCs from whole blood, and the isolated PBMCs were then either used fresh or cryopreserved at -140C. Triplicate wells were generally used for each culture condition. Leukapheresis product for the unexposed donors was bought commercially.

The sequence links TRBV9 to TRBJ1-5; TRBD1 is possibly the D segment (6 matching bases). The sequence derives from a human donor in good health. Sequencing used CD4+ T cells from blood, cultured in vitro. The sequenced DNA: TGTGCCAGCAGCCCCACAGGGCTCAATCAGCCCCAGCATTTT. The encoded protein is CASSPTGLNQPQHF.